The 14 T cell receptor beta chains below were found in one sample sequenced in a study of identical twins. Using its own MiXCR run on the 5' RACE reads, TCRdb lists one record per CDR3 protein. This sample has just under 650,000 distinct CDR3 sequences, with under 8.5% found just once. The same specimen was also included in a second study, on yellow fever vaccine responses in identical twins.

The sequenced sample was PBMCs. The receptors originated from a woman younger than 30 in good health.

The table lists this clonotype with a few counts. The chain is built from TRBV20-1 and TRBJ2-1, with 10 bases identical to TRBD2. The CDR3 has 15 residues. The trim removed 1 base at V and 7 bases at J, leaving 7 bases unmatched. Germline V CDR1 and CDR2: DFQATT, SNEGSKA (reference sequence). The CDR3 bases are TGCAGTGCTAGAGCTAGCGGGAGATCTGGAAATGAGCAGTTCTTC. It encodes CSARASGRSGNEQFF.

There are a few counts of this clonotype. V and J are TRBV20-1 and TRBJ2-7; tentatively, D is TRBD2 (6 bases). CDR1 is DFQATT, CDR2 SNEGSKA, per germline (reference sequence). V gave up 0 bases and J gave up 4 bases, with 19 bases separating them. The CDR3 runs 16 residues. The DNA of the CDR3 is TGCAGTGCTAGAGATCGGGGTCGCGGGATTGATTACGAGCAGTACTTC. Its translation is CSARDRGRGIDYEQYF.

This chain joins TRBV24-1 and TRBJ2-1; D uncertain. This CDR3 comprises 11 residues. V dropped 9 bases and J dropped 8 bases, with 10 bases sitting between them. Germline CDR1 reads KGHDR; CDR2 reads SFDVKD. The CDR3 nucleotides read TGTGCCACCGCAAGGACGGATGAGCAGTTCTTC. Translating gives CATARTDEQFF.

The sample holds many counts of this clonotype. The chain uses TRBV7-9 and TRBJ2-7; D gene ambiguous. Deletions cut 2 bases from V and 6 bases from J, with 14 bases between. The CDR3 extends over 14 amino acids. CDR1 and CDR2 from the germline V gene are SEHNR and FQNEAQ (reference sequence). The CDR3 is CASSLLGSTSEQYF. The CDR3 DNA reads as TGTGCCAGCAGCTTATTAGGTTCCACAAGCGAGCAGTACTTC.

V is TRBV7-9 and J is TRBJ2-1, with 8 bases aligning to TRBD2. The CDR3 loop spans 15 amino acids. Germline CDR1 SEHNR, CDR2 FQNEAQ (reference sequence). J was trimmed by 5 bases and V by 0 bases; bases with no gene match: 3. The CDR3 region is CASSLAGLAHNEQFF. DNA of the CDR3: TGTGCCAGCAGCTTAGCTGGACTAGCACACAATGAGCAGTTCTTC.

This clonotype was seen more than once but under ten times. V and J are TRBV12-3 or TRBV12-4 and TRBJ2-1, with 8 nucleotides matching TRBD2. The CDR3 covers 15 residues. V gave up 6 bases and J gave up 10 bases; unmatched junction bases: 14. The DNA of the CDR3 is TGTGCCAGCAGCCCAGCGGGAGACATTTTATTGGAGCAGTTCTTC. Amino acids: CASSPAGDILLEQFF.

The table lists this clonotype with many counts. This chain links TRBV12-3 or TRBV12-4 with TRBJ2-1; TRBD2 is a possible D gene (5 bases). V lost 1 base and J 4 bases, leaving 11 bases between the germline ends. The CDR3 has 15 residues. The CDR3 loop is CASSLGLSGYNEQFF. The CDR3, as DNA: TGTGCCAGCAGTTTAGGCTTATCGGGGTACAATGAGCAGTTCTTC.

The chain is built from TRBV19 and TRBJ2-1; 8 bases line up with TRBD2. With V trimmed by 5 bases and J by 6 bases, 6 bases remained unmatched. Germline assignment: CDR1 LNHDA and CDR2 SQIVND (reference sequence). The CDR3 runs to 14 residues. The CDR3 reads CASSGRGGTNEQFF. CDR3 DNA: TGTGCCAGTAGTGGTCGCGGGGGGACCAATGAGCAGTTCTTC. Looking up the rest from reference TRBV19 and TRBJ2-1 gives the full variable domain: DGGITQSPKYLFRKEGQNVTLSCEQNLNHDAMYWYRQDPGQGLRLIYYSQIVNDFQKGDIAEGYSVSREKKESFPLTVTSAQKNPTAFYLCASSGRGGTNEQFFGPGTRLTVL.

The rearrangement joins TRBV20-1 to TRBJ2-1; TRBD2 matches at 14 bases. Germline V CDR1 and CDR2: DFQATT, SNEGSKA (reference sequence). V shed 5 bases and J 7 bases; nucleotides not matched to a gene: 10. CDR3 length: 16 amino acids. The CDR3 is CSAARLAGGPSNEQFF. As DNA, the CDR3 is TGCAGTGCTGCCAGACTAGCGGGAGGGCCATCAAATGAGCAGTTCTTC.

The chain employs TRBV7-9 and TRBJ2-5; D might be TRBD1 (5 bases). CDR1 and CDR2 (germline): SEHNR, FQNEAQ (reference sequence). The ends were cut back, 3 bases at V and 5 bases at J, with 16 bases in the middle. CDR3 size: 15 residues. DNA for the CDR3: TGTGCCAGCAGCTTCGCCCCGGACAACGATGAGACCCAGTACTTC. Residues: CASSFAPDNDETQYF.

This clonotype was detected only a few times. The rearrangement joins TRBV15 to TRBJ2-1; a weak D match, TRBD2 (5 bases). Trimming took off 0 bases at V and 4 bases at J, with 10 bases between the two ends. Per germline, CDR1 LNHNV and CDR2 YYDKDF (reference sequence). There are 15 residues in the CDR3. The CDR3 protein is CATSRDGTGYNEQFF. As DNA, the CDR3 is TGTGCCACCAGCAGAGATGGAACGGGGTACAATGAGCAGTTCTTC.

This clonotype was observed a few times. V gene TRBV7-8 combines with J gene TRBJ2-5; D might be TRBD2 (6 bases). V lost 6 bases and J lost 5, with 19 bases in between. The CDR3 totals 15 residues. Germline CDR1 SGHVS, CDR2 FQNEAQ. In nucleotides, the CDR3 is TGTGCCAGCAGTACAAGAGGCGGGGCGTCGGAGACCCAGTACTTC. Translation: CASSTRGGASETQYF.

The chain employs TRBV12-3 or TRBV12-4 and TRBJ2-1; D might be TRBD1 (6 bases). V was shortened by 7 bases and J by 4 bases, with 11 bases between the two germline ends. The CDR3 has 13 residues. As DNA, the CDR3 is TGTGCCAGCACGACAGGCCCATACAATGAGCAGTTCTTC. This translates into CASTTGPYNEQFF.

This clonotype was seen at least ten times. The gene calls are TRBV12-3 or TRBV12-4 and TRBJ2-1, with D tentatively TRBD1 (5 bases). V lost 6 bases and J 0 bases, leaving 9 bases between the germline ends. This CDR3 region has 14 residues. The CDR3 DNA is TGTGCCAGCAGCGACAGAAGCTCCTACAATGAGCAGTTCTTC. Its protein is CASSDRSSYNEQFF.